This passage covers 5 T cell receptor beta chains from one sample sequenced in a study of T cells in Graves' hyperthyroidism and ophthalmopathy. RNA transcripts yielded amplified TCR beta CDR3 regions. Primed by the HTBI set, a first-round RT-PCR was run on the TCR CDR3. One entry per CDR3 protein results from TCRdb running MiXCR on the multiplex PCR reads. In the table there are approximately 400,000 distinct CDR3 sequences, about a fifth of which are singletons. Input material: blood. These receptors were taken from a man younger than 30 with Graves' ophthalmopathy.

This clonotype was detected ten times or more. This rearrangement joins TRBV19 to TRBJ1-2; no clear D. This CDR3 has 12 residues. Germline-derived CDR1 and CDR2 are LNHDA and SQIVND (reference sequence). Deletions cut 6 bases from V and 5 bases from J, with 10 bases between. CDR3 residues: CASRGDEYGYTF. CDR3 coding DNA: TGTGCCAGTAGGGGAGATGAGTATGGCTACACCTTC.

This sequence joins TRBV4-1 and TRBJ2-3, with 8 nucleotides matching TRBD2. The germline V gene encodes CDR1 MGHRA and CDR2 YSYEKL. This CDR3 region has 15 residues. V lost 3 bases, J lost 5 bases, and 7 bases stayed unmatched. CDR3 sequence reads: CASSHSSGAGDTQYF. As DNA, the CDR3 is TGCGCCAGCAGCCACAGTAGCGGGGCCGGAGATACGCAGTATTTT.

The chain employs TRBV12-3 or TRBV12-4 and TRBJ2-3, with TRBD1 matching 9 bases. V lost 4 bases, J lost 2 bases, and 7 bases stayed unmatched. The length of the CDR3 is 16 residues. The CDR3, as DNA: TGTGCCAGCAGTTACCTACAGGGGGCCCTCACAGATACGCAGTATTTT. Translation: CASSYLQGALTDTQYF.

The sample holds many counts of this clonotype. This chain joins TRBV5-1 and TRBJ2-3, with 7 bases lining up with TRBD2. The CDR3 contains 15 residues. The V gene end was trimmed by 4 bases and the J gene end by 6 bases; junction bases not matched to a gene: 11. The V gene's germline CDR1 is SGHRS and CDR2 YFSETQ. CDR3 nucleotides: TGCGCCAGCAGCCCGGGGGGACCGTTGGGGGATACGCAGTATTTT. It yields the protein CASSPGGPLGDTQYF.

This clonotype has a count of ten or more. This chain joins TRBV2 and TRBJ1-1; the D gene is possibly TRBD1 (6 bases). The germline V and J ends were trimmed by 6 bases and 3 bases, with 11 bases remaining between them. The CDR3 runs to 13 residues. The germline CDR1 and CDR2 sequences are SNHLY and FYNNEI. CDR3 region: CASRTGRDTEAFF. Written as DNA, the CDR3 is TGTGCCAGCAGAACAGGGAGGGACACTGAAGCTTTCTTT.